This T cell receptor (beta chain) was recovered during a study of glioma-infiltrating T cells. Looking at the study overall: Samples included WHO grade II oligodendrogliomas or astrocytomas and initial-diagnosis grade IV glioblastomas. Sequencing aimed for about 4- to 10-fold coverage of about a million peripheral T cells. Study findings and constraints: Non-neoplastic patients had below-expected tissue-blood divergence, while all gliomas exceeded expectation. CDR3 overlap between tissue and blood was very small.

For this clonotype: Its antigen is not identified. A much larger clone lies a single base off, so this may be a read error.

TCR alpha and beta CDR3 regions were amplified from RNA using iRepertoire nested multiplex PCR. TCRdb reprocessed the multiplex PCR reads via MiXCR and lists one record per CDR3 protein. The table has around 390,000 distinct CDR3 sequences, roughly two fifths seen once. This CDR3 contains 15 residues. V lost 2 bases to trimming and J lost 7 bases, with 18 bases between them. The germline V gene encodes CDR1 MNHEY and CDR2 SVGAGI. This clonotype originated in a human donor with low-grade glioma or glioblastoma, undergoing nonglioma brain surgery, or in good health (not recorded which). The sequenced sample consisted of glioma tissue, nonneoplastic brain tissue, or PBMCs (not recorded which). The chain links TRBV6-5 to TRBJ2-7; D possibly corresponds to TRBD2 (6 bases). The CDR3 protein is CASSYGLGRGNEQYF. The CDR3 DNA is TGTGCCAGCAGTTACGGGTTGGGTCGCGGGAATGAGCAGTACTTC.